The rows below give T cell receptor beta chains drawn from one sample of a study of cytotoxic CD8 clonotypes in ibrutinib-treated CLL. Some clones are missing from TCRdb's copy, which holds only in-frame ones; the method was immunoSEQ multiplex PCR. The sample records more than 200,000 clones, less than 75% being singletons. Source: PBMCs, taken after 24 months of ibrutinib treatment. The source of these receptors is a human donor with chronic lymphocytic leukemia. Both conserved end residues are part of each CDR3. The order of the fields is D gene, V gene, clone size, J gene, CDR3 DNA, CDR3 protein. The D gene is left open where the match is weak. The size field is filled for only some rows; it gives once, few, many or a size class.

-,TRBV7-8,-,TRBJ1-2,TGTGCCAGCAGCTCATCTACCTTTACAGGAAATAACTATGGCTACACCTTC,CASSSSTFTGNNYGYTF
-,TRBV30,-,TRBJ2-3,TGTGCCTGGAGTGAATTGATCAAGAGCACAGATACGCAGTATTTT,CAWSELIKSTDTQYF
TRBD2,TRBV11-2,-,TRBJ2-5,TGTGCCAGCAGAAGCCCGGGGGGGCACCAAGAGACCCAGTACTTC,CASRSPGGHQETQYF
-,TRBV6-5,few,TRBJ2-1,TGTGCCAGCAAAAAGTTGGGCCCCATGGCAACGGAGCAGTTCTTC,CASKKLGPMATEQFF
-,TRBV18,-,TRBJ2-5,TGTGCCAGCTCACCGTCATATCAAGAGACCCAGTACTTC,CASSPSYQETQYF
-,TRBV19,-,TRBJ2-3,TGTGCCAGTAGTAGGAACCAATTTCGGTATTTT,CASSRNQFRYF
-,TRBV30,-,TRBJ1-1,TGTGCCTGGAGTGTAACAGGGTCGGCCACTGAAGCTTTCTTT,CAWSVTGSATEAFF
-,TRBV6-5,once,TRBJ2-3,TGTGCCAGCAGTCGGGGAAGCACAGATACGCAGTATTTT,CASSRGSTDTQYF
-,TRBV10-2,-,TRBJ2-7,TGCGCCAGCAGTGAGTCACTCTTACGAATAGAGCAGTACTTC,CASSESLLRIEQYF
-,TRBV5-1,few,TRBJ2-7,TGCGCCAGCAGCTTGGAATCAGGGCCCTACGAGCAGTACTTC,CASSLESGPYEQYF
-,TRBV2,-,TRBJ1-5,TGTGCCATCCGGGACGAAGGCCAGCCCCAGCATTTT,CAIRDEGQPQHF
-,TRBV30,-,TRBJ1-4,TGTGCCTGGAGTGGTAGCAGGGACGAAAAACTGTTTTTT,CAWSGSRDEKLFF
TRBD1,TRBV4-2,-,TRBJ1-4,TGTGCCAGCAGCCGAGGGGGCGGTGAAAAACTGTTTTTT,CASSRGGGEKLFF
TRBD1,TRBV7-7,-,TRBJ2-7,TGTGCTAGCAGCTCATCCGAGACAGGGAACTACGAGCAGTACTTC,CASSSSETGNYEQYF